Sequencing of this TCR beta chain was carried out in a study of cytomegalovirus exposure and HLA in healthy donors. General study findings and limits: Compared with the roughly 670-donor mean, an Asian-associated ancestry cluster reportedly had fewer N-insertions, according to a later analysis. Later analysis indicated greater clonal expansion among HLA-associated TCR beta chains than among equally common other chains. Across donors, presence/absence analyses took sequencing depth to be roughly uniform.

The CDR3 has 16 amino acids. V was cut by 9 bases and J by 0 bases, with 15 bases left in between. Germline V CDR1 and CDR2: MDHEN, SYDVKM. With regard to this clone: Its target is not known.

PCR used 60 Vbeta primers and 13 Jbeta primers. Produced via immunoSEQ multiplex PCR; TCRdb's table is partial and in-frame only. Of 95,000 to 100,000 clones listed, less than 80% are singletons. Sequenced sample: PBMCs. The sequence was obtained from a middle-aged man in good health and CMV-seronegative. The rearrangement links TRBV28 to TRBJ1-6; no definite D call. CDR3 coding DNA: TGTGCCAGTGTAGAGGGCCCGAGCTCCTATAATTCACCCCTCCACTTT. Amino acids: CASVEGPSSYNSPLHF.